One T cell receptor beta chain is described in this entry. Its antigen remains unidentified. This sample was included in a study of T cell repertoires in cytomegalovirus infection. General observations from the study: People with CMV and the relevant HLA were identified by cumulative public TCR beta family frequency.

MiXCR was run by TCRdb on the reads, yielding one entry per CDR3 protein. This table has approximately 1,000,000 distinct CDR3 sequences, roughly 30% appearing once. The germline V gene has CDR1 LNHDA and CDR2 SQIVND (reference sequence). The CDR3 sequence is 15 residues long. Losses at the gene ends were 5 bases for V and 3 bases for J; bases not matched to a gene: 6. The clonotype comes from a human donor in good health (CMV status not recorded). Some clones in this sample may be carry-over from other donors' samples. The sequencing used cultured CD8+ T cells from PBMCs, collected from culture after CMV antigen stimulation. V usage is TRBV19 and J usage is TRBJ2-1, with 8 bases fitting TRBD1. CDR3 bases: TGTGCCAGTAGTTCTACGGACAGGGTCTACAATGAGCAGTTCTTC. Encoded protein: CASSSTDRVYNEQFF.